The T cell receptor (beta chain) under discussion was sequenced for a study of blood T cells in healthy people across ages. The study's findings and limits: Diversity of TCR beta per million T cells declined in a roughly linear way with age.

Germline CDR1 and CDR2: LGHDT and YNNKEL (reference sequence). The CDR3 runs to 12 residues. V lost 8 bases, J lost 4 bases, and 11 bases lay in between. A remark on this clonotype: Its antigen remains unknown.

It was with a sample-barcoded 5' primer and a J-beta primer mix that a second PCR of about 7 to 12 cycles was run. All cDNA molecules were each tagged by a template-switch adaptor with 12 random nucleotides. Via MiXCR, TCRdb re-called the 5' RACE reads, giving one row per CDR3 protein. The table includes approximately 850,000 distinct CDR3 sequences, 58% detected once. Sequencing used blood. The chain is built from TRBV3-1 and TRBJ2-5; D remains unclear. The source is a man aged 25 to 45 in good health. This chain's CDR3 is CASRPVGETQYF. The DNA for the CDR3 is TGTGCCAGCCGACCGGTTGGAGAGACCCAGTACTTC.